The entry below gives a single T cell receptor (beta chain) sequence along with its context. Its antigen is as yet unknown. An Oncomine TCR Beta short-read assay was used to sequence the DNA from cultured CD4+ T cells. Genomic DNA was isolated from cultured CD4+ T cells. TCRdb fed the PCR reads into MiXCR, producing one record per CDR3 protein. This table holds under 5,000 distinct CDR3 sequences, around 40% found once. J gave up 5 bases and V 5 bases, and 22 bases lay outside the gene matches. CDR3 length equals 20 residues. Germline V gives CDR1 SGHVS, CDR2 FNYEAQ. The treatment here: approximately 10-day PBMC culture with coronavirus spike peptide pools or control peptides (ViraFEST assay). March to December 2020 was the span of positive PCR dates, which predated US Alpha, Beta and Delta variants. The data derive from a study of vaccination and CD4 T cells after COVID-19. Study at large: Treatment of control cultures consisted of a CEFX pool, an HIV-1 Nef pool, or no peptide.

Regarding the study as a whole: Convalescent patients had a median around 90% of reactive clones appearing only post-vaccination.

Sequenced material: CD4+ T cells from blood, cultured in vitro. The TCR originated in a human donor who had recovered from COVID-19. The gene calls are TRBV7-6 and TRBJ2-5; TRBD1 matches at 11 bases. The DNA of the CDR3 is TGTGCCAGCAGCCACCCAGAAGGACAGGGGGCGCTTGGGATTGGGGAGACCCAGTACTTC. This translates into CASSHPEGQGALGIGETQYF.